This is a list of T cell receptor beta chains from one sample in a study of shared clonotypes between healthy human individuals. Some clones are missing from TCRdb's copy, which holds only in-frame ones; the method was immunoSEQ multiplex PCR. This table has 450,000 to 500,000 clones, roughly 80% appearing once. Sequencing was carried out using PBMCs. The origin of the receptors is a woman between 40 and 50 years old in good health. Some clones in this sample may be carry-over from other donors' samples. Each CDR3 is given with its conserved first and last residue. Clone size appears in some rows only: once, few, many, or a class for an expanded clone.

J gene	clone size	V gene	CDR3 protein
TRBJ1-5	few	TRBV7-9	CASSSTGVNQPQHF
TRBJ1-3	.	TRBV29-1	CSVTGGFGNTIYF
TRBJ2-7	.	TRBV5-6	CASSLGNGDTYEQYF
TRBJ2-7	.	TRBV6-5	CASRDEQYF
TRBJ2-7	.	TRBV28	CASSVPRQARYEQYF
TRBJ2-7	.	TRBV5-1	CASSHQGAYEQYF
TRBJ1-2	.	TRBV30	CAWSPGTAIYGYTF
TRBJ1-1	.	TRBV29-1	CSVGVGLAEAFF
TRBJ2-1	.	TRBV7-6	CASATSGSYNEQFF
.	.	TRBV10-2	CASTEGLYEQYF
TRBJ2-7	.	TRBV19	CASSMIAGYEQYF
TRBJ1-5	.	TRBV30	CAWSRSDGGNQPQHF
TRBJ1-5	.	TRBV7-8	CASSPIVGYSNQPQHF
TRBJ1-5	.	TRBV30	CAWSGGGNQPQHF
TRBJ2-3	.	TRBV4-3	CASSQSLDTSTDTQYF
TRBJ1-2	once	TRBV27	CASSFNRNYGYTF
TRBJ2-2	.	TRBV9	CASSPQGIGELFF
TRBJ2-1	.	TRBV5-1	CASSAQQGSYNEQFF
TRBJ2-5	.	TRBV29-1	CSVVPHQGETQYF
TRBJ1-3	few	TRBV7-8	CASSRGWGSGNTIYF
TRBJ1-1	.	TRBV15	CATSRDRGEAFF
TRBJ1-1	.	TRBV5-1	CASSHPEGLNTEAFF
TRBJ1-5	.	TRBV28	CASTLTGNQPQHF
TRBJ2-3	once	TRBV7-9	CASSFTLAGGAIADTQYF
TRBJ2-7	.	TRBV11-2	CASSRIASGGSSYEQYF
TRBJ1-2	.	TRBV19	CASRPGSVDGYTF
TRBJ2-1	.	TRBV13	CASSPTGTEQFF
TRBJ1-2	.	TRBV6-1	CASSEASTGGYCYTF
TRBJ2-7	.	TRBV6-5	CASSPGQGDREQYF
TRBJ2-7	.	TRBV11-1	CASSLAFGGGRGYEQYF
TRBJ1-2	.	TRBV4-1	CASSQDWKGAHGYTF
TRBJ2-7	.	TRBV28	CASRAPSGRWYEQYF
TRBJ2-7	.	TRBV11-2	CASSPGQGGGHEQYF
TRBJ2-3	.	TRBV4-1	CASSQLAGGVDTQYF
TRBJ2-1	.	TRBV19	CASSIDLSEQFF
.	many	TRBV10-1	CASSESGGKSYEQYF
TRBJ2-1	.	TRBV18	CASSPGDTRRLNEQFF
TRBJ2-1	.	TRBV18	CASSQLAGVYNEQFF
TRBJ2-1	.	TRBV6-6	CATHPLGRTWDEQFF
TRBJ1-5	.	TRBV19	CASSIEHLQNQPQHF
.	.	TRBV6-1	CASSEQEEGYEQYF
TRBJ2-2	.	TRBV5-4	CASSLGDLYTGELFF
TRBJ1-1	.	TRBV30	CAWSVRPGGAFF
TRBJ2-5	once	TRBV11-3	CASSPGREEKETQYF
TRBJ2-7	.	TRBV5-1	CASSLVLDHEQYF
TRBJ2-5	.	TRBV21-1	CASNTRPGWQETQYF
TRBJ2-7	.	TRBV19	CASSIEGTASYEQYF
TRBJ2-7	.	TRBV27	CASSPRSRDRDFYEQYF
TRBJ2-1	.	TRBV2	CASSEDASGSFKQFF
TRBJ1-1	.	TRBV11-1	CASSPISGSYMNTEAFF
TRBJ2-7	.	TRBV7-9	CASSTITDREAYEQYF
TRBJ1-5	.	TRBV7-9	CASSSGGLTDQPQHF
TRBJ1-1	few	TRBV2	CASSEQGTANTEAFF
TRBJ2-7	.	TRBV7-9	CASSKPGQGYEQYF
TRBJ1-1	.	TRBV10-3	CAISPGGLGTEAFF
TRBJ2-1	.	TRBV30	CAWSHKAVDEQFF
TRBJ2-1	.	TRBV29-1	CSVGASGGNEQFF